These 19 T cell receptor beta chains came from one sample sequenced in a study of T cell repertoires in cytomegalovirus infection. TCRdb re-derived calls from the reads in MiXCR, one entry per CDR3 protein. The sample shows around 490,000 distinct CDR3 sequences, more than 20% of them seen only once. Sequencing was performed on PBMCs. The receptors derive from a human donor in good health (CMV status not recorded). Some clones in this sample may be carry-over from other donors' samples.

This clonotype was found a few times. V gene TRBV12-3 or TRBV12-4 combines with J gene TRBJ2-1; 8 nucleotides match TRBD1. The J segment lost 3 bases and the V segment lost 0 bases, leaving 4 bases of the junction unmatched. This CDR3 is 16 amino acids long. The CDR3 sequence: CASSLAFRGLYNEQFF. The CDR3 coding sequence is TGTGCCAGCAGTTTAGCGTTCAGGGGGCTCTACAATGAGCAGTTCTTC.

This clonotype was detected ten times or more. J is TRBJ2-7 and V is TRBV7-6; no clear D gene. Germline V gene data show CDR1 as SGHVS and CDR2 as FNYEAQ. Trimming stripped 2 bases from V and 2 bases from J, with 16 bases between. This CDR3 is built from 16 residues. CDR3 coding DNA: TGTGCCAGCAGCTTAAGACTCCGTCGTCCCCCCTACGAGCAGTACGTC. Translating gives CASSLRLRRPPYEQYV.

This clonotype was observed a few times. The J gene is TRBJ1-1, the V gene TRBV28; no reliable D call. Trimming stripped 2 bases from V and 1 base from J, with 17 bases between. There are 17 residues in the CDR3. Germline loops: CDR1 MDHEN, CDR2 SYDVKM. DNA of the CDR3: TGTGCCAGCAGTTTAGTAATATCCCCGGCGGGGAACACTGAAGCTTTCTTT. It yields the protein CASSLVISPAGNTEAFF.

This clonotype was seen repeatedly, ten times or more. The chain recombines TRBV7-2 with TRBJ2-3; 9 bases are shared with TRBD1. Trimming at V came to 5 bases and at J to 2 bases, leaving 8 bases not matched to a gene. The CDR3 length is 16 residues. CDR1 is SGHTA and CDR2 is FQGNSA in the germline V gene. The CDR3 sequence: CASSKDRGVPTDTQYF. The CDR3 coding sequence is TGTGCCAGCAGCAAAGACAGGGGGGTACCCACAGATACGCAGTATTTT.

In its sample, this clonotype was seen a few times. V and J are TRBV7-2 and TRBJ1-2, with a possible D match to TRBD1 (6 bases). The V gene lost 7 bases and the J gene lost 8 bases, with 17 bases spanning the gap. The V gene's germline CDR1 is SGHTA and CDR2 FQGNSA. CDR3 length: 13 residues. In DNA, the CDR3 is TGTGCCAGCACCTCTCGACGGGGGCAGGGCTACACCTTC. Encoded protein: CASTSRRGQGYTF.

The rearrangement links TRBV12-3 or TRBV12-4 to TRBJ2-7; D unresolved. Trimming cost V 3 bases and J 7 bases, with 16 bases left between them. This CDR3 spans 14 amino acids. The CDR3, as DNA: TGTGCCAGCAGTTTCAGTGATTCTCCTCGAGAGCAGTACTTC. Amino acids: CASSFSDSPREQYF.

The V and J genes are TRBV6-4 and TRBJ2-2, with D perhaps matching TRBD2 (7 bases). V was clipped by 5 bases and J by 3 bases, with 16 bases between them. The length of the CDR3 is 16 residues. Per the germline V gene, CDR1 is MRHNA and CDR2 is SNTAGT. The CDR3 DNA reads as TGTGCCAGCAGTTCCTCTCCGGGGGGCTACACCGGGGAGCTGTTTTTT. Its translation: CASSSSPGGYTGELFF.

The J gene is TRBJ1-1, the V gene TRBV7-3, with 11 positions matching TRBD1. CDR1 and CDR2 from the germline V gene are SGHTA and FQGTGA. The CDR3 loop spans 15 amino acids. V lost 4 bases and J lost 3; bases outside the gene matches: 4. CDR3 amino acids: CASSSWTGGDTEAFF. The CDR3 region has the DNA TGTGCCAGCAGCTCCTGGACAGGGGGCGACACTGAAGCTTTCTTT.

The chain joins TRBV20-1 to TRBJ2-1; D call uncertain. CDR1 and CDR2 from the germline V gene are DFQATT and SNEGSKA (reference sequence). Trimming left V 3 bases short and J 4 bases short, with 13 bases between. The CDR3 is 14 amino acids. The CDR3 spells CSASGGSGYNEQFF. CDR3 nucleotide sequence: TGCAGTGCTAGTGGTGGGTCTGGGTACAATGAGCAGTTCTTC.

This clonotype appeared a few times. The J gene is TRBJ1-6, the V gene TRBV7-9, with D uncertain. CDR1 is SEHNR and CDR2 is FQNEAQ in the germline V gene (reference sequence). The CDR3 loop spans 15 amino acids. V was cut by 4 bases and J by 10 bases, with 17 bases left in between. CDR3 DNA sequence: TGTGCCAGCAGCTCTCTCCCCAATTCTGACTCACCCCTCCACTTT. The encoded protein is CASSSLPNSDSPLHF.

This clonotype was counted a few times. This chain uses TRBV6-2 or TRBV6-3 with TRBJ2-7, with 8 positions matching TRBD2. The CDR3 runs to 16 residues. CDR1 MNHEY and CDR2 SVGEGT come from the germline V gene. The J segment lost 3 bases and the V segment lost 0 bases, leaving 7 bases of the junction unmatched. CDR3 bases: TGTGCCAGCAGTTACTCGATTACTAGCGGAGTCTACGAGCAGTACGTC. Translated: CASSYSITSGVYEQYV.

V usage is TRBV20-1 and J usage is TRBJ2-3; 11 bases agree with TRBD2. Germline V lookup: CDR1 DFQATT, CDR2 SNEGSKA (reference sequence). This CDR3 contains 14 residues. V dropped 2 bases and J dropped 6; count of bases not matched to a gene: 4. CDR3 sequence: CSARKLAGVDTQYF. The DNA for the CDR3 is TGCAGTGCTAGAAAACTAGCGGGAGTCGATACGCAGTATTTT.

The rearrangement joins TRBV4-3 to TRBJ2-1, with a weak D call TRBD2 (5 bases). Trimming pared 4 bases from V and 6 bases from J, leaving 22 bases between. Per the germline V gene, CDR1 is LGHNA and CDR2 is YSLEER. The CDR3 contains 17 residues. The CDR3 nucleotides are TGCGCCAGCAGCCTCGGGCTCCGGGGATCCCTGAGCAATGAGCAGTTCTTC. Encoded protein: CASSLGLRGSLSNEQFF.

This clonotype has more than one count but fewer than ten. The chain links TRBV12-3 or TRBV12-4 to TRBJ2-7; no firm D call. V lost 5 bases, J lost 6 bases, and 17 bases lay in between. The CDR3 extends over 14 amino acids. This CDR3 is CASSPNTLQGEQYF. DNA for the CDR3: TGTGCCAGCAGTCCCAACACTCTACAAGGCGAGCAGTACTTC.

J is TRBJ1-1 and V is TRBV7-2; D might be TRBD1 (6 bases). Trimming pared 1 base from V and 4 bases from J, leaving 13 bases between. Per the germline V gene, CDR1 is SGHTA and CDR2 is FQGNSA. The CDR3 covers 15 residues. This CDR3 reads CASSLVWTVGTEAFF. The CDR3 nucleotides are TGTGCCAGCAGCTTAGTTTGGACAGTCGGCACTGAAGCTTTCTTT.

This clonotype was observed a handful of times. The rearrangement joins TRBV6-5 to TRBJ1-5; D is uncertain. The CDR3 extends over 16 amino acids. V lost 5 bases and J 6 bases, leaving 20 bases between the germline ends. The V gene's germline CDR1 is MNHEY and CDR2 SVGAGI. In DNA form, the CDR3 reads TGTGCCAGCAGTACATCCACTAGCGGGGTCCGTCAGCCCCAGCATTTT. This codes for CASSTSTSGVRQPQHF.

The chain uses TRBV28 and TRBJ2-3; possible D gene TRBD2, 5 bases. CDR1 is MDHEN, CDR2 SYDVKM, per germline. There are 13 residues in the CDR3. V was pared by 7 bases and J by 5 bases, with 13 bases between. CDR3 sequence (DNA): TGTGCCAGCATGAAGGGAGACGGAGATACGCAGTATTTT. Residues: CASMKGDGDTQYF.

This clonotype was detected only a few times. The rearrangement uses TRBV6-5 and TRBJ2-1; 9 nucleotides agree with TRBD2. Per germline, CDR1 MNHEY and CDR2 SVGAGI. CDR3 length: 15 residues. Germline trimming cut 8 bases from V and 8 bases from J; bases unmatched to any gene: 13. In DNA, the CDR3 is TGTGCCAGCGTACGGCGGGAGGGCCTATCCCATGAGCAGTTCTTC. Amino acid sequence: CASVRREGLSHEQFF.

DNA for the CDR3: TGTGCCAGCCCCCAGGGAGGCCCAGATACGCAGTATTTT. Translated: CASPQGGPDTQYF. The rearrangement links TRBV2 to TRBJ2-3; D is perhaps TRBD2 (6 bases). V lost 8 bases, J lost 4 bases, and 13 bases lay in between. The CDR3 is 13 amino acids. Germline V lookup: CDR1 SNHLY, CDR2 FYNNEI.